A selection of T cell receptor beta chains follows, all from one sample in a study of technical replicates of blood from several donors. Sequencing used immunoSEQ multiplex PCR; TCRdb keeps in-frame clones, though not all of them. The repertoire has 76,000 or so clones, around 90% of them found once; the top ten carry 0.25%. Sequencing used T cells isolated from PBMCs. The origin of the receptors is a human donor in good health. The CDR3 runs from the conserved cysteine through the conserved F or W. A D gene is named only where the DNA matches it firmly. Clone size is not always given. Where it is, it says once, few, many or a class for expanded clones.

CDR3,DNA,D,V,J,size
CASSPGQGRHPSQYF,TGCGCCAGCAGCCCCGGACAGGGGCGTCATCCGTCCCAGTACTTC,TRBD1,TRBV5-1,TRBJ2-5,NA
CASSQGTSVGDTQYF,TGCGCCAGCAGCCAGGGGACTAGCGTTGGAGATACGCAGTATTTT,TRBD2,TRBV5-1,TRBJ2-3,NA
CASSWTGTGGGEQYF,TGTGCCAGCAGTTGGACCGGGACAGGCGGCGGCGAGCAGTACTTC,TRBD1,TRBV27,TRBJ2-7,NA
CASTTTGGYGYTF,TGTGCCAGCACCACGACGGGGGGCTATGGCTACACCTTC,NA,TRBV27,TRBJ1-2,once
CASSSGGGTYEQYF,TGCGCCAGCAGTTCTGGCGGGGGGACCTACGAGCAGTACTTC,TRBD2,TRBV5-1,TRBJ2-7,NA
CASSSPTEQETQYF,TGTGCCAGCAGCTCCCCGACAGAGCAAGAGACCCAGTACTTC,NA,TRBV13,TRBJ2-5,NA
CASSLATAGPGGEQYF,TGTGCCAGCAGCTTAGCAACAGCGGGGCCCGGGGGCGAGCAGTACTTC,TRBD2,TRBV7-9,TRBJ2-7,NA
CSVELHIVPQAFF,TGCAGCGTTGAACTTCACATCGTTCCCCAAGCTTTCTTT,NA,TRBV29-1,TRBJ1-1,NA
CSPSWWEGHETQYF,TGCAGCCCATCTTGGTGGGAGGGCCACGAGACCCAGTACTTC,TRBD2,TRBV29-1,TRBJ2-5,NA
CASSLVQGNTGELFF,TGTGCCAGCAGCTTAGTACAGGGAAACACCGGGGAGCTGTTTTTT,NA,TRBV7-9,TRBJ2-2,once
CASSRRGNAFFFPYNEQFF,TGTGCCAGCAGCCGACGCGGGAACGCATTTTTTTTCCCCTACAATGAGCAGTTCTTC,NA,TRBV5-4,TRBJ2-1,once
CASSVDRNYGYTF,TGTGCCAGCAGTGTAGACAGGAACTATGGCTACACCTTC,NA,TRBV6-6,TRBJ1-2,NA
CASSLLGRAAGELFF,TGCGCCAGCAGCTTACTAGGACGGGCCGCCGGGGAGCTGTTTTTT,NA,TRBV5-1,TRBJ2-2,NA
CASRGDTIYEQYF,TGTGCCAGCAGGGGGGACACTATTTACGAGCAGTACTTC,NA,TRBV6-1,TRBJ2-7,NA
CASSYPRGGNEKLFF,TGTGCCAGCTCATACCCCCGCGGGGGGAACGAAAAACTGTTTTTT,NA,TRBV28,TRBJ1-4,NA
CASSIDWSGGIYTF,TGTGCCAGTAGTATAGATTGGTCGGGGGGGATCTACACCTTC,NA,TRBV19,TRBJ1-2,NA
CASSSDPGKGTQYF,TGCGCCAGCAGCTCGGATCCCGGGAAAGGGACCCAGTACTTC,NA,TRBV5-1,TRBJ2-5,NA
CASSLVAGNYEQYF,TGCGCCAGCAGCTTGGTGGCAGGCAATTACGAGCAGTACTTC,NA,TRBV5-1,TRBJ2-7,once
CASSLAGTGLTEAFF,TGTGCCAGCAGCTTAGCAGGTACAGGGCTCACTGAAGCTTTCTTT,NA,TRBV7-9,TRBJ1-1,once
CSVQGGSSNQPQHF,TGCAGCGTCCAGGGAGGTTCGAGCAATCAGCCCCAGCATTTT,NA,TRBV29-1,TRBJ1-5,NA
CASSPPGAGLNTEAFF,TGTGCCAGCTCACCACCGGGGGCAGGCCTGAACACTGAAGCTTTCTTT,NA,TRBV18,TRBJ1-1,NA
CASSFSAGELFF,TGTGCCAGCAGTTTTAGTGCCGGGGAGCTGTTTTTT,NA,TRBV27,TRBJ2-2,NA
CASSLVPSGGANEQFF,TGTGCCAGCAGCTTAGTCCCTAGCGGGGGGGCCAATGAGCAGTTCTTC,TRBD2,TRBV7-8,TRBJ2-1,NA
CASMEGGGYGETQYF,TGCGCCAGCATGGAGGGCGGGGGCTACGGAGAGACCCAGTACTTC,NA,TRBV5-1,TRBJ2-5,NA
CASSASGTSDTDTQYF,TGTGCCAGCAGTGCCTCCGGGACTAGCGATACAGATACGCAGTATTTT,TRBD2,TRBV28,TRBJ2-3,NA
CASSGLAGPLSYNEQFF,TGTGCCAGCAGTGGACTAGCGGGCCCCCTCTCCTACAATGAGCAGTTCTTC,TRBD2,TRBV5-8,TRBJ2-1,NA
CASSHSSGTGYYGYTF,TGCGCCAGCAGTCATTCCTCCGGGACAGGGTACTATGGCTACACCTTC,TRBD1,TRBV23-1,TRBJ1-2,NA
CASTSAPLSRGEQFF,TGTGCCAGCACCTCAGCCCCCTTGAGCAGGGGTGAGCAGTTCTTC,NA,TRBV28,TRBJ2-1,once
CASSLVTTEVLEQYF,TGTGCCAGCAGCTTAGTTACGACAGAGGTTTTAGAGCAGTACTTC,NA,TRBV7-9,TRBJ2-7,NA
CASSYFGTGAEKLFF,TGTGCCAGCAGTTACTTCGGGACAGGGGCTGAAAAACTGTTTTTT,TRBD1,TRBV6-5,TRBJ1-4,NA
CASTGGAVGWDTQYF,TGTGCCAGCACCGGGGGGGCCGTCGGGTGGGATACGCAGTATTTT,TRBD2,TRBV7-2,TRBJ2-3,NA
CASAGQGGKLFF,TGTGCCAGCGCCGGACAGGGGGGAAAACTGTTTTTT,TRBD1,TRBV2,TRBJ1-4,NA
CASSMGGFYTF,TGTGCCAGTAGTATGGGAGGGTTCTACACCTTC,NA,TRBV19,TRBJ1-2,NA
CASSDLGHDSGNTIYF,TGTGCCAGCAGTGATCTGGGACATGACTCTGGAAACACCATATATTTT,NA,TRBV2,TRBJ1-3,NA
CASDGTNDEKLFF,TGTGCCAGCGACGGGACTAATGATGAAAAACTGTTTTTT,NA,TRBV5-5,TRBJ1-4,NA
CASSLVRDRAHTSYGYTF,TGTGCCAGCAGCTTGGTACGGGACAGGGCCCATACCAGCTATGGCTACACCTTC,TRBD1,TRBV5-8,TRBJ1-2,NA
CASSGGSWNEQFF,TGCGCCAGCAGTGGCGGGAGTTGGAATGAGCAGTTCTTC,TRBD2,TRBV10-1,TRBJ2-1,NA
CASSATGGYGYTF,TGTGCCAGCAGTGCGACAGGGGGCTATGGCTACACCTTC,TRBD1,TRBV2,TRBJ1-2,NA
CASSDSSQAFTDTQYF,TGTGCCAGCAGTGACTCGAGTCAGGCCTTCACAGATACGCAGTATTTT,NA,TRBV6-4,TRBJ2-3,NA
CASSPIDRRAKNIQYF,TGCGCCAGCAGTCCAATAGACAGGAGAGCCAAAAACATTCAGTACTTC,NA,TRBV4-1,TRBJ2-4,NA
CASQIYGGRPDTQYF,TGTGCCAGCCAAATTTACGGGGGACGCCCAGATACGCAGTATTTT,NA,TRBV27,TRBJ2-3,NA
CASSVPPSGRAEFRDTQYF,TGTGCCAGCAGCGTACCGCCTAGCGGGAGGGCCGAGTTTAGAGATACGCAGTATTTT,TRBD2,TRBV9,TRBJ2-3,NA
CASSSGQGDYEQYF,TGTGCCAGCAGCTCAGGACAGGGGGACTACGAGCAGTACTTC,TRBD1,TRBV7-9,TRBJ2-7,NA
CASSIFGPAGNDREKLFF,TGTGCCAGTAGTATATTTGGTCCCGCGGGAAACGATCGTGAAAAACTGTTTTTT,NA,TRBV19,TRBJ1-4,NA
CASSFSGLAKNIQYF,TGTGCCAGCAGTTTCTCAGGACTAGCCAAAAACATTCAGTACTTC,NA,TRBV27,TRBJ2-4,NA
CASSYGRGGSSYEQYF,TGTGCCAGCAGTTACGGAAGGGGGGGAAGCTCCTACGAGCAGTACTTC,NA,TRBV6-5,TRBJ2-7,NA
CASSTWGFGNTIYF,TGTGCCAGCAGTACGTGGGGCTTTGGAAACACCATATATTTT,NA,TRBV6-5,TRBJ1-3,NA